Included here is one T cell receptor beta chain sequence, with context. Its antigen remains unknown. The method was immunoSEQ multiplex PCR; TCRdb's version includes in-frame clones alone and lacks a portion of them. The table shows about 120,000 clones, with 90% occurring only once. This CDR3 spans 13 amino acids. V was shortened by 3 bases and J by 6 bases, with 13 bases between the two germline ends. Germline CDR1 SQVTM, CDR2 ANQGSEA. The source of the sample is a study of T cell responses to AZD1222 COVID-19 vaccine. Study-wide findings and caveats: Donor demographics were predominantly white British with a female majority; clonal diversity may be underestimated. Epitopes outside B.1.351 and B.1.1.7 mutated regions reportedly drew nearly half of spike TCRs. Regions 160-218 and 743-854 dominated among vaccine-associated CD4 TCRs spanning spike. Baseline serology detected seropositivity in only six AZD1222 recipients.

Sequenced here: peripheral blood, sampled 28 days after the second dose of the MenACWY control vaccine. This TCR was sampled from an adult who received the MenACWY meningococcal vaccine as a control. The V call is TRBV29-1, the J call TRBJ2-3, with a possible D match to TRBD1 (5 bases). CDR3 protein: CSVERTQPDTQYF. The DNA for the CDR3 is TGCAGCGTTGAGCGGACACAGCCGGATACGCAGTATTTT.